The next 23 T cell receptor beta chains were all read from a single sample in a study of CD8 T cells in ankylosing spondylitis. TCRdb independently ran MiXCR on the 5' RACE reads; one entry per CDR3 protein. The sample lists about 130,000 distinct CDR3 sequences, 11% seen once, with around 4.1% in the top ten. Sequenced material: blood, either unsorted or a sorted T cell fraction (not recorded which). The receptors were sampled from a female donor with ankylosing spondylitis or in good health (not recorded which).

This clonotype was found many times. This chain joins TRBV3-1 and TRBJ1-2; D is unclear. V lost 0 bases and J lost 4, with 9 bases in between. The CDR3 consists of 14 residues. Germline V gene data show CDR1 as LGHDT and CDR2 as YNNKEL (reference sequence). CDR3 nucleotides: TGTGCCAGCAGCCAAGATGGGGTTGCCTATGGCTACACCTTC. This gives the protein CASSQDGVAYGYTF. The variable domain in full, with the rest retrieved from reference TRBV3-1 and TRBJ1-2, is DTAVSQTPKYLVTQMGNDKSIKCEQNLGHDTMYWYKQDSKKFLKIMFSYNNKELIINETVPNRFSPKSPDKAHLNLHINSLELGDSAVYFCASSQDGVAYGYTFGSGTRLTVV.

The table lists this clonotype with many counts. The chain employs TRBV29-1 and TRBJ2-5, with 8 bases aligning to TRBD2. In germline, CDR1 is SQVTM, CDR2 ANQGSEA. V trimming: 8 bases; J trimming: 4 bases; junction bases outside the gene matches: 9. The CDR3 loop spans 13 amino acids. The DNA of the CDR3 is TGCAGCTTCCTTCTAGCGGGCATAGAGACCCAGTACTTC. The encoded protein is CSFLLAGIETQYF.

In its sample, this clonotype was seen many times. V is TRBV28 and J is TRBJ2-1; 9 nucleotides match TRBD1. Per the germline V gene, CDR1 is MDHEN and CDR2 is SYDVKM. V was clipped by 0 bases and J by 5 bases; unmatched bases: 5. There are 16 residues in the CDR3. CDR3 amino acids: CASSLWSGQGDNEQFF. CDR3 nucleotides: TGTGCCAGCAGTTTATGGTCGGGACAGGGTGACAATGAGCAGTTCTTC.

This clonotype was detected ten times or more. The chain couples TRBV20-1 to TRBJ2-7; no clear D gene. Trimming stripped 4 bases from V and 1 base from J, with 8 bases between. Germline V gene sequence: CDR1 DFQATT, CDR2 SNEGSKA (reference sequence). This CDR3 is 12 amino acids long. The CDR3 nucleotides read TGCAGTGCTACGGTCAGGTCCTACGAGCAGTACTTC. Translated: CSATVRSYEQYF.

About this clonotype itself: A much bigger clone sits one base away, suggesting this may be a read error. CDR3 residues: CASSHQLLAGEPPSYEQYF. The DNA for the CDR3 is TGCGCCAGCAGTCACCAACTACTAGCGGGAGAACCCCCCTCCTACGAGCAGTACTTC. This sequence joins TRBV23-1 and TRBJ2-7, with 11 bases that match TRBD2. TRBV23-1 is filed as an ORF, its function uncertain. The CDR3 contains 19 residues. Trimming removed 3 bases from V and 0 bases from J; junction bases left unmatched: 13.

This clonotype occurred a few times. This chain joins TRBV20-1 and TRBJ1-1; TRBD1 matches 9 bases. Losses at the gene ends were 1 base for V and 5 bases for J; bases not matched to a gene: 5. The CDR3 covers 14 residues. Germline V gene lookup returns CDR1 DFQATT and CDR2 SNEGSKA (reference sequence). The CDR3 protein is CSARVRTGVTEAFF. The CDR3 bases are TGCAGTGCTAGAGTACGGACAGGGGTTACTGAAGCTTTCTTT.

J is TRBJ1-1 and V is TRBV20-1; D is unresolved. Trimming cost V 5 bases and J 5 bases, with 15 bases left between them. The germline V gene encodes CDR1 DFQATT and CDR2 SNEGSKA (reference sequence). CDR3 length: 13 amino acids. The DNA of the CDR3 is TGCAGTGCTTACCCCGCAGGATATACTGAAGCTTTCTTT. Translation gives CSAYPAGYTEAFF.

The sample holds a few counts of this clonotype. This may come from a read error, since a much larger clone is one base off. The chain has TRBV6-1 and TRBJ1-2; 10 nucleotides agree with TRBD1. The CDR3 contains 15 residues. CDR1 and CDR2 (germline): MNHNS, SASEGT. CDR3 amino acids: CASRGQGESNYGYPF. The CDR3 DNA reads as TGTGCCAGCAGAGGACAGGGGGAATCTAACTATGGCTACCCCTTC.

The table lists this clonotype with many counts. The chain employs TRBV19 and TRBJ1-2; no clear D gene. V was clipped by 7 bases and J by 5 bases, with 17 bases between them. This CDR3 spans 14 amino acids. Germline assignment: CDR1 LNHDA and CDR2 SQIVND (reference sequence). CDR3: CASKPLGVNYGYTF. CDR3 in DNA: TGTGCCAGTAAACCCCTGGGCGTTAATTATGGCTACACCTTC.

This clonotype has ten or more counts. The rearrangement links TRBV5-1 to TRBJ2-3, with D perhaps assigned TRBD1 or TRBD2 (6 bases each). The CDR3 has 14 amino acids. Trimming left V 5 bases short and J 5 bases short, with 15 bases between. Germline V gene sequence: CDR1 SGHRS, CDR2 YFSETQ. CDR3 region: CASSTLGGKDTQYF. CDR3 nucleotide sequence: TGCGCCAGCAGTACGTTGGGGGGCAAAGATACGCAGTATTTT.

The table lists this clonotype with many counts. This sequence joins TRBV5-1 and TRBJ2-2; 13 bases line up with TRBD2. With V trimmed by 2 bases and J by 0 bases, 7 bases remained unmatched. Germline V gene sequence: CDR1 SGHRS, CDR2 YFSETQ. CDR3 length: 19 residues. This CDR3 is CASSFHMTSGGPNTGELFF. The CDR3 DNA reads TGCGCCAGCAGCTTCCACATGACTAGCGGGGGGCCGAACACCGGGGAGCTGTTTTTT.

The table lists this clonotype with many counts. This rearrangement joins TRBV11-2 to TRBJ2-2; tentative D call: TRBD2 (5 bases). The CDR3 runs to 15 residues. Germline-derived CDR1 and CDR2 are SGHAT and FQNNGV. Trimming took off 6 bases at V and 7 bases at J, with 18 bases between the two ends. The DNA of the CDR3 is TGTGCCAGCAGGAGGGAGACCCCCGGTGTCGGGGAGCTGTTTTTT. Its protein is CASRRETPGVGELFF.

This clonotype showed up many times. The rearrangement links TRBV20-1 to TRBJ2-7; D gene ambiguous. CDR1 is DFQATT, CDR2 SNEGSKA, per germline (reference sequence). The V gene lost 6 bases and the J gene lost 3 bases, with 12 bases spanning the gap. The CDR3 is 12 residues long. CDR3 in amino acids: CSAPTARYEQYF. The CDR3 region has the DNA TGCAGTGCCCCGACGGCCCGCTACGAGCAGTACTTC.

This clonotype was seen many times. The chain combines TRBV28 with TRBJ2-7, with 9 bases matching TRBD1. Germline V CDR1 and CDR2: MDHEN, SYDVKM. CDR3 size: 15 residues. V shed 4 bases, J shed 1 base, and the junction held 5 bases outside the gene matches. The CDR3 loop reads CASSSPGQGSYEQYF. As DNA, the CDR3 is TGTGCCAGCAGTTCTCCGGGACAGGGATCCTACGAGCAGTACTTC.

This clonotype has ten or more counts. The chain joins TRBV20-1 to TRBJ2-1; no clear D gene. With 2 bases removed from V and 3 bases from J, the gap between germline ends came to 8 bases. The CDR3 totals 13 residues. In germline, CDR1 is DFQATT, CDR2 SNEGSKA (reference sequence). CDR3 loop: CSARRADYNEQFF. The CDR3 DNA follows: TGCAGTGCTAGAAGAGCCGACTACAATGAGCAGTTCTTC.

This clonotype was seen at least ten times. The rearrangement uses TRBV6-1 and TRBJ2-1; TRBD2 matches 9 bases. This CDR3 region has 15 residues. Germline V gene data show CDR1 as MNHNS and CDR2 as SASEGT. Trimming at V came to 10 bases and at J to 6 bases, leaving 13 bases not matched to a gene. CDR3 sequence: CAISRVSGRSNEQFF. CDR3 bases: TGTGCCATTTCTCGAGTTAGCGGGAGATCCAATGAGCAGTTCTTC.

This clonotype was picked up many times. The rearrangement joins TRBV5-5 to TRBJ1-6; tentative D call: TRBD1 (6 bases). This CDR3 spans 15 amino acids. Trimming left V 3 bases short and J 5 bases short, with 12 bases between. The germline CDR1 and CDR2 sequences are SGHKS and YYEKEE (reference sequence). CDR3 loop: CASSSEGGNNSPLHF. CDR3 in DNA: TGTGCCAGCAGCTCTGAGGGGGGGAATAATTCACCCCTCCACTTT.

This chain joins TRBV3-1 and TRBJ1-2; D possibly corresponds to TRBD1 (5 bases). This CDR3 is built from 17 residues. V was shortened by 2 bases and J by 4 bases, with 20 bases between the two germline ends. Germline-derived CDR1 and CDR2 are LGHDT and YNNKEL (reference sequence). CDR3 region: CASSQILGHGAAYGYTF. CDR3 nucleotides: TGTGCCAGCAGCCAAATACTAGGACATGGGGCCGCCTATGGCTACACCTTC.

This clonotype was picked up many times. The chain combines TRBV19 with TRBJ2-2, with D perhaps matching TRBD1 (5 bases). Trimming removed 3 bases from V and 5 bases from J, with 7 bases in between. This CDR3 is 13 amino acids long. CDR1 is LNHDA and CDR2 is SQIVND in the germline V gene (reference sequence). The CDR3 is CASSIQGTGELFF. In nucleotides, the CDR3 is TGTGCCAGTAGTATTCAGGGAACCGGGGAGCTGTTTTTT.

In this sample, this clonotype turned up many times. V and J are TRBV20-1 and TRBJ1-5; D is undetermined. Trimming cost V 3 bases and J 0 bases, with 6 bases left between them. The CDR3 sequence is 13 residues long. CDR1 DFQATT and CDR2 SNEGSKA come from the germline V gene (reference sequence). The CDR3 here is CSARYNSNQPQHF. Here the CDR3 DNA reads TGCAGTGCTAGGTACAATAGCAATCAGCCCCAGCATTTT.

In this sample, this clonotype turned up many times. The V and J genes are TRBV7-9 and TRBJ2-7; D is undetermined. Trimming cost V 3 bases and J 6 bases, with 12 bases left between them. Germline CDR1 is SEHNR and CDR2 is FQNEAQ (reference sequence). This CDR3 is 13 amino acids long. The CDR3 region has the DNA TGTGCCAGCAGCTTTGGGTTTGAGGCCGAGCAGTACTTC. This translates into CASSFGFEAEQYF.

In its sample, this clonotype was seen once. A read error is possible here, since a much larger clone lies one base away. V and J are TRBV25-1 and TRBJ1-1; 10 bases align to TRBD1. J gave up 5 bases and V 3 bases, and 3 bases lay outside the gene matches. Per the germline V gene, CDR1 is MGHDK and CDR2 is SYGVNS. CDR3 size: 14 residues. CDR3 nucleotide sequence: TGTGCCAGCAGTGAGACAGGGGGCGAAACTGAAGCTTTCTTT. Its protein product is CASSETGGETEAFF.

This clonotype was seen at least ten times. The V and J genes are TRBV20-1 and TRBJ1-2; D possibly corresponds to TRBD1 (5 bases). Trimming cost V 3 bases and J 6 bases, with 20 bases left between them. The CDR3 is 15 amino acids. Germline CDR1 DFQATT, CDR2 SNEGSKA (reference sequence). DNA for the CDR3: TGCAGTGCTAGGGGGGAGCAGGGATCAGGTCATGGCTACACCTTC. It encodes CSARGEQGSGHGYTF.